These 32 T cell receptor beta chains originate from one sample sequenced in a study of blood T cell repertoires in COVID-19. Sequencing used immunoSEQ multiplex PCR; TCRdb keeps in-frame clones, though not all of them. The sample consists of approximately 130,000 clones, over 80% of them appearing once. Sequenced sample: peripheral blood. These receptors originate from a man aged 40-49 years with active or convalescent COVID-19.

The V and J genes are TRBV6-2 or TRBV6-3 and TRBJ2-7; 7 positions agree with TRBD1. V shed 4 bases, J shed 2 bases, and the junction held 11 bases outside the gene matches. Germline assignment: CDR1 MNHEY and CDR2 SVGEGT. The CDR3 loop spans 16 amino acids. CDR3 residues: CASSSGSTGAAYEQYF. For the CDR3, the DNA is TGTGCCAGCAGTTCCGGATCCACAGGGGCCGCCTACGAGCAGTACTTC.

The gene calls are TRBV29-1 and TRBJ2-3; 10 nucleotides match TRBD1. The CDR3 is 17 residues long. Germline values: CDR1 SQVTM, CDR2 ANQGSEA. The V and J ends lost 4 bases and 2 bases, in that order; junction bases with no gene match: 12. The CDR3: CSVGRDRGSPTTDTQYF. Written as DNA, the CDR3 is TGCAGCGTTGGAAGGGACAGGGGTAGTCCCACCACAGATACGCAGTATTTT.

This chain links TRBV30 with TRBJ2-5; the D gene is possibly TRBD2 (6 bases). The V end lost 1 base, the J end lost 5 bases, and 11 bases lay between the germline ends. Per the germline V gene, CDR1 is GTSNPN and CDR2 is SVGIG (reference sequence). CDR3 size: 13 residues. CDR3 residues: CAWSGGLAETQYF. CDR3 bases: TGTGCCTGGAGTGGTGGGCTAGCGGAGACCCAGTACTTC.

The chain combines TRBV30 with TRBJ2-7; D is perhaps TRBD2 (6 bases). This CDR3 has 11 amino acids. Germline lookup yields CDR1 GTSNPN and CDR2 SVGIG (reference sequence). The V end lost 3 bases, the J end lost 6 bases, and 9 bases lay between the germline ends. The CDR3 spells CAWREGREQYF. The CDR3 bases are TGTGCCTGGAGGGAGGGGCGCGAGCAGTACTTC.

The chain uses TRBV7-2 and TRBJ2-2, with 11 bases lining up with TRBD1. With 6 bases clipped from V and 6 bases from J, the junction kept 3 bases outside the gene matches. CDR1 is SGHTA and CDR2 is FQGNSA in the germline V gene. The CDR3 is made up of 14 amino acids. DNA for the CDR3: TGTGCCAGCAGTTGGGGACAGGGGGCCGGGGAGCTGTTTTTT. Amino acid sequence: CASSWGQGAGELFF.

CDR3 DNA sequence: TGTGCCAGCAGTCTGGGACAGGGGAACCTCTACGAGCAGTACTTC. The encoded protein is CASSLGQGNLYEQYF. V and J are TRBV6-5 and TRBJ2-7, with 10 bases matching TRBD1. Unmatched junction bases numbered 7, after V lost 5 bases and J lost 3 bases. The CDR3 is 15 residues long. The V gene's germline CDR1 is MNHEY and CDR2 SVGAGI.

V gene TRBV10-3 combines with J gene TRBJ2-3; 9 bases match TRBD1. The V gene end was trimmed by 5 bases and the J gene end by 2 bases; junction bases not matched to a gene: 5. Looked up from germline, CDR1 is ENHRY and CDR2 is SYGVKD. The CDR3 is made up of 15 amino acids. The CDR3 nucleotides read TGTGCCATCAGTCCACAGGGGGCCGTCACAGATACGCAGTATTTT. It codes for CAISPQGAVTDTQYF.

This clone has only a few counts. The chain employs TRBV25-1 and TRBJ2-2; TRBD1 matches at 7 bases. Germline V lookup: CDR1 MGHDK, CDR2 SYGVNS. Losses at the gene ends were 6 bases for V and 1 base for J; bases not matched to a gene: 5. This CDR3 has 15 amino acids. The chain's CDR3 is CASRPGQLNTGELFF. CDR3 nucleotides: TGTGCCAGCAGGCCGGGACAGCTGAACACCGGGGAGCTGTTTTTT.

The CDR3 DNA sequence: TGTGCCAGCAGTCCGCCAGGGACAGGGAACACTGAAGCTTTCTTT. Translated: CASSPPGTGNTEAFF. The rearrangement links TRBV6-2 or TRBV6-3 to TRBJ1-1; 8 nucleotides match TRBD1. CDR3 length: 15 residues. CDR1 and CDR2 from the germline V gene are MNHEY and SVGEGT. The trim removed 5 bases at V and 1 base at J, leaving 6 bases unmatched.

This rearrangement joins TRBV2 to TRBJ1-1, with D possibly matching TRBD1 (6 bases). V lost 6 bases to trimming and J lost 5 bases, with 16 bases between them. There are 14 residues in the CDR3. Germline CDR1 SNHLY, CDR2 FYNNEI. The CDR3 here is CASRTGGEKTEAFF. The DNA of the CDR3 is TGTGCCAGCAGGACGGGGGGCGAGAAGACTGAAGCTTTCTTT.

The chain carries TRBV6-5 and TRBJ2-7, with a weak D call TRBD1 (5 bases). CDR3 length equals 15 residues. Germline V CDR1 and CDR2: MNHEY, SVGAGI. V was pared by 0 bases and J by 5 bases, with 14 bases between. CDR3 nucleotide sequence: TGTGCCAGCAGTTACTCGATGGCCCAGGGTGACGAGCAGTACTTC. It is translated as CASSYSMAQGDEQYF.

V gene TRBV5-6 combines with J gene TRBJ2-5; possibly TRBD1 for D (7 bases). The germline V and J ends were trimmed by 4 bases and 2 bases, with 24 bases remaining between them. Germline-derived CDR1 and CDR2 are SGHDT and YYEEEE. The CDR3 has 18 residues. The CDR3 bases are TGTGCCAGCAGCCCTACCGGGGGACAGATATTCACACAAGAGACCCAGTACTTC. Translation: CASSPTGGQIFTQETQYF.

This clone was seen only once. V and J are TRBV6-1 and TRBJ2-7; the D is unclear. Germline V lookup: CDR1 MNHNS, CDR2 SASEGT. This CDR3 spans 14 amino acids. Deletions cut 3 bases from V and 4 bases from J, with 13 bases between. CDR3 bases: TGTGCCAGCAGTGACCTTTCGAGGCGGTACGAGCAGTACTTC. Its protein is CASSDLSRRYEQYF.

By its share, this clone is medium-sized. The chain has TRBV27 and TRBJ2-7; D unresolved. Germline values: CDR1 MNHEY, CDR2 SMNVEV (reference sequence). Trimming removed 10 bases from V and 2 bases from J, with 18 bases in between. This CDR3 comprises 14 residues. The CDR3 region is CATGSVARPYEQYF. CDR3 in DNA: TGTGCCACCGGGTCAGTCGCTAGACCCTACGAGCAGTACTTC.

The rearrangement joins TRBV6-5 to TRBJ1-2; D remains ambiguous. Germline-derived CDR1 and CDR2 are MNHEY and SVGAGI. Trimming removed 5 bases at V and 4 bases at J, with 17 bases between. This CDR3 contains 15 residues. CDR3 amino acids: CASSPASGESYGYTF. CDR3 nucleotides: TGTGCCAGCAGTCCCGCGAGCGGGGAAAGCTATGGCTACACCTTC.

The chain combines TRBV9 with TRBJ2-5; 10 bases are shared with TRBD1. The junction had 5 bases not matched to a gene; V was cut back by 4 bases and J by 5 bases. Germline CDR1 and CDR2: SGDLS and YYNGEE. The CDR3 runs 14 residues. The CDR3 loop is CASSPRTGGETQYF. CDR3 in DNA: TGTGCCAGCAGCCCTCGGACAGGGGGGGAGACCCAGTACTTC.

The chain carries TRBV5-1 and TRBJ1-1; the D is unclear. V lost 3 bases and J lost 4, with 10 bases in between. The CDR3 is 13 amino acids. Per the germline V gene, CDR1 is SGHRS and CDR2 is YFSETQ. The CDR3 loop is CASSSLSSTEAFF. The DNA of the CDR3 is TGCGCCAGCAGCTCTCTTTCGAGCACTGAAGCTTTCTTT.

The gene calls are TRBV30 and TRBJ1-1; TRBD1 might be the D (6 bases). The V end lost 6 bases, the J end lost 9 bases, and 20 bases lay between the germline ends. The length of the CDR3 is 13 residues. Germline V gene lookup returns CDR1 GTSNPN and CDR2 SVGIG (reference sequence). CDR3 sequence reads: CACRTGGGTKAFF. CDR3 DNA: TGTGCCTGTAGAACGGGGGGGGGCACGAAAGCTTTCTTT.

This chain connects TRBV10-3 to TRBJ2-3; a possible D gene is TRBD2 (7 bases). Germline values: CDR1 ENHRY, CDR2 SYGVKD. The CDR3 runs 15 residues. The germline V and J ends were trimmed by 0 bases and 5 bases, with 12 bases remaining between them. CDR3 protein: CAISESAGAGDTQYF. CDR3 DNA: TGTGCCATCAGTGAGTCGGCGGGGGCAGGAGATACGCAGTATTTT.

The chain carries TRBV6-1 and TRBJ2-1; 11 bases are a match to TRBD2. Germline V gene data show CDR1 as MNHNS and CDR2 as SASEGT. J was trimmed by 7 bases and V by 2 bases; bases with no gene match: 7. The CDR3 extends over 16 amino acids. Written as DNA, the CDR3 is TGTGCCAGCAGTGAAATATGGCTAGCGGGGGGAAATGAGCAGTTCTTC. It specifies CASSEIWLAGGNEQFF.

The CDR3 is CASSPGSLGGNEQFF. The CDR3 nucleotides read TGCGCCAGCAGCCCCGGGTCCCTTGGAGGGAATGAGCAGTTCTTC. This chain joins TRBV5-1 and TRBJ2-1; D is perhaps TRBD2 (6 bases). The ends were cut back, 4 bases at V and 7 bases at J, with 18 bases in the middle. The CDR3 loop spans 15 amino acids. Germline-derived CDR1 and CDR2 are SGHRS and YFSETQ.

Written as DNA, the CDR3 is TGTGCCATCAGCCCACGGGGGGTCCAAGAGACCCAGTACTTC. It yields the protein CAISPRGVQETQYF. V usage is TRBV10-3 and J usage is TRBJ2-5, with 7 bases fitting TRBD2. The CDR3 extends over 14 amino acids. The V and J ends lost 6 bases and 1 base, in that order; junction bases with no gene match: 5. In germline, CDR1 is ENHRY, CDR2 SYGVKD.

The chain uses TRBV5-4 and TRBJ2-2; the D gene is possibly TRBD1 (5 bases). V lost 0 bases to trimming and J lost 1 base, with 10 bases between them. The CDR3 runs to 16 residues. From germline, CDR1 is SGHNT and CDR2 YYREEE (reference sequence). CDR3 in DNA: TGTGCCAGCAGCTTGGATCACAGGATGAACACCGGGGAGCTGTTTTTT. Translating it yields CASSLDHRMNTGELFF.

This sequence joins TRBV7-9 and TRBJ2-4, with 10 bases aligning to TRBD1. Germline V gene lookup returns CDR1 SEHNR and CDR2 FQNEAQ (reference sequence). The CDR3 runs 16 residues. V lost 4 bases and J lost 8; bases outside the gene matches: 11. CDR3 region: CASSSGQGIKLDIQYF. For the CDR3, the DNA is TGTGCCAGCAGCTCGGGACAGGGGATTAAGTTAGACATTCAGTACTTC. The full variable domain, with the rest looked up from reference TRBV7-9 and TRBJ2-4, is DTGVSQNPRHKITKRGQNVTFRCDPISEHNRLYWYRQTLGQGPEFLTYFQNEAQLEKSRLLSDRFSAERPKGSFSTLEIQRTEQGDSAMYLCASSSGQGIKLDIQYFGAGTRLSVL.

The gene calls are TRBV19 and TRBJ2-3; 8 nucleotides line up with TRBD1. The CDR3 totals 17 residues. The germline CDR1 and CDR2 sequences are LNHDA and SQIVND (reference sequence). V shed 3 bases and J 0 bases; nucleotides not matched to a gene: 8. The CDR3 DNA sequence: TGTGCCAGTAGTATGGGGCAGGGGGCTAGGAGCACAGATACGCAGTATTTT. It translates to CASSMGQGARSTDTQYF.

The count of this clone is one. This chain's CDR3 is CARRLEANEKLFF. In DNA form, the CDR3 reads TGTGCCCGCCGGTTGGAGGCTAATGAAAAACTGTTTTTT. The chain uses TRBV19 and TRBJ1-4; no clear D gene. Germline loops: CDR1 LNHDA, CDR2 SQIVND (reference sequence). Trimming stripped 11 bases from V and 3 bases from J, with 13 bases between. This CDR3 comprises 13 residues. The full variable domain, rest sourced from reference TRBV19 and TRBJ1-4, is DGGITQSPKYLFRKEGQNVTLSCEQNLNHDAMYWYRQDPGQGLRLIYYSQIVNDFQKGDIAEGYSVSREKKESFPLTVTSAQKNPTAFYLCARRLEANEKLFFGSGTQLSVL.

A remark on this clone: The same CDR3 also results from other DNA sequences found in this sample. This rearrangement joins TRBV4-2 to TRBJ1-5; D ambiguous. Germline V lookup: CDR1 LGHNA, CDR2 YNFKEQ. The CDR3 runs to 13 residues. Trimming cost V 0 bases and J 5 bases, with 5 bases left between them. CDR3 in amino acids: CASSQEPDQPQHF. CDR3 nucleotides: TGTGCCAGCAGCCAAGAGCCAGATCAGCCCCAGCATTTT.

This clone was picked up a small number of times. V and J are TRBV5-8 and TRBJ2-1; 10 positions match TRBD2. V trimming: 0 bases; J trimming: 0 bases; junction bases outside the gene matches: 12. The CDR3 covers 20 residues. CDR1 and CDR2 (germline): SGHTS, YDEGEE. The CDR3 loop reads CASSLGFKTSGFSSYNEQFF. The CDR3 DNA reads as TGTGCCAGCAGCTTGGGGTTCAAGACTAGCGGGTTTAGCTCCTACAATGAGCAGTTCTTC.

The V and J genes are TRBV5-1 and TRBJ1-5, with D perhaps matching TRBD1 (6 bases). The germline V gene encodes CDR1 SGHRS and CDR2 YFSETQ. CDR3 size: 15 residues. Trimming pared 4 bases from V and 5 bases from J, leaving 16 bases between. The CDR3 region has the DNA TGCGCCAGCAGCCCCACAGGGAGTAGGGATCAGCCCCAGCATTTT. It translates to CASSPTGSRDQPQHF. The complete variable domain, with remaining parts taken from reference TRBV5-1 and TRBJ1-5, reads KAGVTQTPRYLIKTRGQQVTLSCSPISGHRSVSWYQQTPGQGLQFLFEYFSETQRNKGNFPGRFSGRQFSNSRSEMNVSTLELGDSALYLCASSPTGSRDQPQHFGDGTRLSIL.

This clone occurred once. V is TRBV14 and J is TRBJ1-6; D gene unclear. The CDR3 consists of 14 residues. Germline values: CDR1 SGHDN, CDR2 FVKESK. Trimming pared 1 base from V and 9 bases from J, leaving 10 bases between. CDR3 sequence reads: CASSQVTSSSPLHF. CDR3 coding DNA: TGTGCCAGCAGCCAAGTAACCTCTAGTTCACCCCTCCACTTT. The full variable domain, in which reference TRBV14 and TRBJ1-6 provide the parts outside the CDR3, is EAGVTQFPSHSVIEKGQTVTLRCDPISGHDNLYWYRRVMGKEIKFLLHFVKESKQDESGMPNNRFLAERTGGTYSTLKVQPAELEDSGVYFCASSQVTSSSPLHFGNGTRLTVT.

The sample holds one count of this clone. The chain links TRBV10-1 to TRBJ2-7; TRBD1 aligns across 8 bases. Losses at the gene ends were 8 bases for V and 6 bases for J; bases not matched to a gene: 3. This CDR3 has 11 residues. CDR1 and CDR2 from the germline V gene are WNHNN and SYGVQD (reference sequence). CDR3 protein: CASSQGAEQYF. CDR3 bases: TGCGCCAGCTCGCAGGGGGCCGAGCAGTACTTC.

The chain recombines TRBV4-1 with TRBJ1-4; 9 nucleotides align to TRBD1. Germline V lookup: CDR1 MGHRA, CDR2 YSYEKL. This CDR3 has 18 residues. The ends lost 0 bases at V and 3 bases at J; junction bases unmatched: 8. The CDR3 region is CASSQDWTGVLSNEKLFF. As DNA, the CDR3 is TGCGCCAGCAGCCAAGACTGGACAGGGGTTTTGTCTAATGAAAAACTGTTTTTT.